These 25 T cell receptor beta chains originate from one sample sequenced in a study of identifying expanded T cells in peripheral blood. Profiling relied on immunoSEQ multiplex PCR, and the TCRdb table lists in-frame clones only, not all of them. Of 90,000 or so clones listed, around 89% are singletons. Sequenced material: blood. These receptors were taken from a person aged 18 to 70 in good health.

This clone was detected a few times. The chain links TRBV6-5 to TRBJ1-5; D not resolved. The CDR3 loop spans 12 amino acids. Trimming took 6 bases from V and 5 from J, leaving 8 bases between them. Per the germline V gene, CDR1 is MNHEY and CDR2 is SVGAGI. In DNA form, the CDR3 reads TGTGCCAGCAGCCAAGGTGATCAGCCCCAGCATTTT. This gives the protein CASSQGDQPQHF.

This clone was observed a single time. The rearrangement joins TRBV6-5 to TRBJ2-7, with D possibly being TRBD2 (5 bases). The CDR3 contains 13 residues. Germline V gene sequence: CDR1 MNHEY, CDR2 SVGAGI. Trimming removed 2 bases from V and 7 bases from J, with 12 bases in between. The CDR3 DNA reads as TGTGCCAGCAGTTACCGGACTGGCCGAGAGCAGTACTTC. This translates into CASSYRTGREQYF.

DNA for the CDR3: TGTGCCAGCAGCCCCCCCCGGACAGGGAACACTGAAGCTTTCTTT. Its translation is CASSPPRTGNTEAFF. V usage is TRBV6-6 and J usage is TRBJ1-1, with 7 bases lining up with TRBD1. There are 15 residues in the CDR3. Germline CDR1 and CDR2: MNHNY and SVGAGI (reference sequence). The trim removed 6 bases at V and 1 base at J, leaving 8 bases unmatched.

This clone was observed at least ten times. The chain carries TRBV7-9 and TRBJ1-6; 10 nucleotides agree with TRBD1. The junction had 14 bases not matched to a gene; V was cut back by 5 bases and J by 10 bases. Germline CDR1 and CDR2: SEHNR and FQNEAQ (reference sequence). There are 17 residues in the CDR3. The DNA for the CDR3 is TGTGCCAGCAGCACCCACGACCGACAGGGGGCCGGATCACCCCTCCACTTT. Amino acids: CASSTHDRQGAGSPLHF.

This sequence joins TRBV7-2 and TRBJ2-5, with D perhaps matching TRBD1 or TRBD2 (7 bases each). This CDR3 has 16 amino acids. Germline lookup yields CDR1 SGHTA and CDR2 FQGNSA. The germline V and J ends were trimmed by 5 bases and 3 bases, with 19 bases remaining between them. In DNA, the CDR3 is TGTGCCAGCAGCCGAGGGCCAGCAGGGGGGGAAGAGACCCAGTACTTC. As protein: CASSRGPAGGEETQYF.

The J gene is TRBJ2-1, the V gene TRBV6-5; D remains unclear. The V and J ends lost 0 bases and 5 bases respectively, with 14 bases between them. There are 16 residues in the CDR3. CDR1 is MNHEY, CDR2 SVGAGI, per germline. As DNA, the CDR3 is TGTGCCAGCAGTTACTCGCGTCTCGGAAGCAACAATGAGCAGTTCTTC. It translates to CASSYSRLGSNNEQFF.

Worth noting for this clone: The junction departs from germline at one end; a sequencing error may be responsible. The chain uses TRBV6-5 and TRBJ1-5, with TRBD1 matching 8 bases. The CDR3 loop spans 13 amino acids. The germline V gene encodes CDR1 MNHEY and CDR2 SVGAGI. CDR3 sequence (DNA): TGTGCCAGCAGTTACGCGGACAGGGACAACCTCTGCTTT. Protein sequence: CASSYADRDNLCF.

This sequence joins TRBV27 and TRBJ2-5, with D possibly TRBD2 on 5 matching bases. Germline V lookup: CDR1 MNHEY, CDR2 SMNVEV (reference sequence). The CDR3 is made up of 15 amino acids. The V end lost 4 bases, the J end lost 7 bases, and 19 bases lay between the germline ends. The CDR3 DNA follows: TGTGCCAGCAGTTCTACTAGAGTAAAACGAGGGACCCAGTACTTC. Translated, it gives CASSSTRVKRGTQYF.

The V call is TRBV5-1, the J call TRBJ1-3, with 9 bases identical to TRBD1. V lost 3 bases and J lost 2; bases outside the gene matches: 12. This CDR3 has 18 residues. Germline CDR1 and CDR2: SGHRS and YFSETQ. CDR3 in amino acids: CASSWGGGTGYAGNTIYF. The CDR3 DNA is TGCGCCAGCAGCTGGGGTGGCGGGACAGGGTACGCTGGAAACACCATATATTTT.

This chain links TRBV5-6 with TRBJ2-2; either TRBD1 or TRBD2 may supply D (5 bases each). V was cut by 0 bases and J by 4 bases, with 16 bases left in between. This CDR3 comprises 17 residues. Germline V gene data show CDR1 as SGHDT and CDR2 as YYEEEE. The CDR3, as DNA: TGTGCCAGCAGCTTGGCCTATATGGGGGAGCTCACCGGGGAGCTGTTTTTT. Protein sequence: CASSLAYMGELTGELFF.

This rearrangement joins TRBV14 to TRBJ2-3; D is possibly TRBD2 (7 bases). CDR1 is SGHDN, CDR2 FVKESK, per germline. The CDR3 loop spans 17 amino acids. The V end was cut by 3 bases, the J end by 2 bases, with 18 bases between. The chain's CDR3 is CASSQRSSAGATDTQYF. The DNA for the CDR3 is TGTGCCAGCAGCCAGAGGTCGAGTGCGGGGGCCACAGATACGCAGTATTTT.

The chain carries TRBV18 and TRBJ2-7, with 10 nucleotides matching TRBD1. Trimming cost V 1 base and J 5 bases; bases outside gene matches: 5. The CDR3 has 15 residues. Looked up from germline, CDR1 is KGHSH and CDR2 is LQKENI. The CDR3 region has the DNA TGTGCCAGCTCACCACGGGCGACAGGGGGCGACGAGCAGTACTTC. This sequence encodes CASSPRATGGDEQYF.

The rearrangement joins TRBV28 to TRBJ1-1, with D tentatively TRBD1 (5 bases). The CDR3 loop spans 13 amino acids. The germline CDR1 and CDR2 sequences are MDHEN and SYDVKM. V dropped 7 bases and J dropped 4 bases, with 13 bases sitting between them. The CDR3 nucleotides are TGTGCCAGCACCACCCAGAGGGGCACTGAAGCTTTCTTT. Protein product: CASTTQRGTEAFF.

V is TRBV2 and J is TRBJ2-2; D gene unclear. Trimming shortened V by 8 bases and J by 2 bases, and 3 bases separated the two germline ends. From germline, CDR1 is SNHLY and CDR2 FYNNEI. This CDR3 is built from 11 residues. The CDR3 here is CASRNTGELFF. The CDR3 nucleotides are TGTGCCAGCCGTAACACCGGGGAGCTGTTTTTT.

The chain uses TRBV7-8 and TRBJ2-5; D call uncertain. The CDR3 runs 17 residues. Germline CDR1 is SGHVS and CDR2 is FQNEAQ. Deletions cut 1 base from V and 5 bases from J, with 20 bases between. The CDR3: CASSLGLGQDPRETQYF. The CDR3 DNA sequence: TGTGCCAGCAGCTTAGGGCTTGGGCAGGACCCGCGGGAGACCCAGTACTTC. The full variable domain, with the rest looked up from reference TRBV7-8 and TRBJ2-5, is GAGVSQSPRYKVAKRGQDVALRCDPISGHVSLFWYQQALGQGPEFLTYFQNEAQLDKSGLPSDRFFAERPEGSVSTLKIQRTQQEDSAVYLCASSLGLGQDPRETQYFGPGTRLLVL.

This clone was counted ten times or more. The chain uses TRBV28 and TRBJ1-5; D is ambiguous. This CDR3 is built from 12 residues. Germline V gives CDR1 MDHEN, CDR2 SYDVKM. V was shortened by 2 bases and J by 7 bases, with 6 bases between the two germline ends. CDR3 DNA: TGTGCCAGCAGTTTACCCGAACAGCCCCAGCATTTT. It is translated as CASSLPEQPQHF. The full variable domain, completed using reference TRBV28 and TRBJ1-5, is DVKVTQSSRYLVKRTGEKVFLECVQDMDHENMFWYRQDPGLGLRLIYFSYDVKMKEKGDIPEGYSVSREKKERFSLILESASTNQTSMYLCASSLPEQPQHFGDGTRLSIL.

DNA of the CDR3: TGTGCCTGGAGTAAAAGGGGACGGATCACCGGGGAGCTGTTTTTT. This codes for CAWSKRGRITGELFF. The chain employs TRBV30 and TRBJ2-2; D possibly matches TRBD1 or TRBD2 (5 bases each). Trimming took 2 bases from V and 4 from J, leaving 14 bases between them. The CDR3 covers 15 residues. Germline V gene lookup returns CDR1 GTSNPN and CDR2 SVGIG (reference sequence).

V and J are TRBV7-8 and TRBJ1-1, with 10 bases that match TRBD1. The CDR3 is 16 residues long. Per germline, CDR1 SGHVS and CDR2 FQNEAQ. With 1 base clipped from V and 9 bases from J, the junction kept 11 bases outside the gene matches. Written as DNA, the CDR3 is TGTGCCAGCAGCTTAGTAGTAGGCCGGGACAGGGGACAAGCTTTCTTT. Amino acids: CASSLVVGRDRGQAFF.

The chain has TRBV5-1 and TRBJ2-4; possible D gene TRBD1, 6 bases. This CDR3 is built from 17 residues. Germline V gene data show CDR1 as SGHRS and CDR2 as YFSETQ. The V and J ends lost 3 bases and 1 base respectively, with 17 bases between them. The CDR3 sequence is CASSSPAGDLAKNIQYF. The CDR3 DNA follows: TGCGCCAGCAGCTCTCCCGCAGGGGATCTGGCCAAAAACATTCAGTACTTC.

A single count supports this clone. The rearrangement uses TRBV6-5 and TRBJ1-1; D is unclear. Trimming shortened V by 6 bases and J by 9 bases, and 11 bases separated the two germline ends. Germline CDR1 and CDR2: MNHEY and SVGAGI. This CDR3 has 11 amino acids. The CDR3 spells CASRSETQAFF. For the CDR3, the DNA is TGTGCCAGCAGATCCGAGACCCAAGCTTTCTTT.

The chain couples TRBV7-2 to TRBJ1-3; D call uncertain. Trimming removed 5 bases from V and 2 bases from J, with 4 bases in between. This CDR3 has 12 residues. The germline CDR1 and CDR2 sequences are SGHTA and FQGNSA. The DNA of the CDR3 is TGTGCCAGCAGCGAAACTGGAAACACCATATATTTT. It encodes CASSETGNTIYF.

The chain links TRBV27 to TRBJ1-2; 7 positions agree with TRBD1. The ends lost 5 bases at V and 6 bases at J; junction bases unmatched: 39. The CDR3 contains 24 residues. Germline V gene sequence: CDR1 MNHEY, CDR2 SMNVEV (reference sequence). The CDR3 loop is CASSRTKFPGQLPTHGGSGNGYTF. CDR3 sequence (DNA): TGTGCCAGCAGTCGGACTAAGTTCCCGGGACAGCTACCCACCCACGGGGGGTCGGGCAATGGCTACACCTTC.

The CDR3 DNA is TGTGCCAGCAGCTCCCTGACGCAGGACGGAGCCTACGAGCAGTACTTC. It codes for CASSSLTQDGAYEQYF. The chain links TRBV11-2 to TRBJ2-7, with D hard to call. The CDR3 is 16 residues long. V lost 4 bases and J 2 bases, leaving 18 bases between the germline ends. Germline CDR1 SGHAT, CDR2 FQNNGV.

The V gene is TRBV28, the J gene TRBJ1-5; D remains ambiguous. Looked up from germline, CDR1 is MDHEN and CDR2 is SYDVKM. V was pared by 5 bases and J by 3 bases, with 14 bases between. The CDR3 sequence is 15 residues long. In DNA, the CDR3 is TGTGCCAGCAGTCTCTCTCTGGATTTCAATCAGCCCCAGCATTTT. Translated, it gives CASSLSLDFNQPQHF.

The gene calls are TRBV6-6 and TRBJ1-1, with a weak D call TRBD1 (5 bases). The CDR3 contains 16 residues. Germline V CDR1 and CDR2: MNHNY, SVGAGI (reference sequence). V lost 4 bases, J lost 2 bases, and 17 bases lay in between. The CDR3 here is CASSSFGVTANTEAFF. CDR3 sequence (DNA): TGTGCCAGCAGTTCCTTCGGAGTGACAGCAAACACTGAAGCTTTCTTT.